One TCR beta chain is described in this entry. Antigen unknown. This sample was taken from a study of cytomegalovirus exposure and HLA in healthy donors. Germline CDR1 reads MNHEY; CDR2 reads SMNVEV (reference sequence). CDR3 length: 14 amino acids. V trimming: 2 bases; J trimming: 6 bases; junction bases outside the gene matches: 6. Profiled with immunoSEQ multiplex PCR; TCRdb holds only in-frame clones, not every one. The sample holds about 83,000 clones, approximately 96% seen once. Study-wide results and limits: Within the 90 to 150 validation repertoires, first-cohort TCR clusters tended to co-occur, according to a later analysis.

The gene calls are TRBV27 and TRBJ2-7, with TRBD1 identical over 8 bases. Sequencing was performed on PBMCs. The sequence was collected from a woman aged 18-29 years in good health and CMV-seronegative. The CDR3 loop reads CASSLRQGAVEQYF. The CDR3 nucleotides are TGTGCCAGCAGTTTAAGGCAGGGGGCCGTCGAGCAGTACTTC.